A selection of T cell receptor beta chains follows, all from one sample in a study of T cell responses to AZD1222 COVID-19 vaccine. Measured with immunoSEQ multiplex PCR; TCRdb has only the in-frame clones, and not every one. The sample shows fewer than 95,000 clones, 85% to 95% of them seen only once. The sample consisted of peripheral blood, taken 28 days after the second AZD1222 dose. The source of these receptors is an adult who received the AZD1222 COVID-19 vaccine. Each CDR3 is given with its conserved first and last residue. A D gene is named only where the DNA matches it firmly. Only part of the rows carry a size: once, few, many, or a class if the clone is expanded.

>TRBJ2-1|.|.|TRBV4-3
TGCGCCAGCAGCCAAGGAGCGGAGACCTACAATGAGCAGTTCTTC
CASSQGAETYNEQFF
>TRBJ2-1|TRBD2|.|TRBV7-3
TGTGCCAGCAGCGTTAGCGGGAGCAATGAGCAGTTCTTC
CASSVSGSNEQFF
>TRBJ2-1|TRBD1|.|TRBV3-1/TRBV3-2
TGTGCCAGCAGCCCCACTCCAGGGGGCAATGAGCAGTTCTTC
CASSPTPGGNEQFF
>TRBJ2-5|TRBD1|.|TRBV6-5
TGTGCCAGCAGTTACTCGAAGGGGACAGCCGAAGAGACCCAGTACTTC
CASSYSKGTAEETQYF
>TRBJ2-7|.|.|TRBV7-9
TGTGCCAGCAGCCCGCTCTTGGGGAGCTCCTACGAGCAGTACTTC
CASSPLLGSSYEQYF
>TRBJ2-4|.|.|TRBV19
TGTGCCAGTAGTCGCTGGGACATTCAGTACTTC
CASSRWDIQYF
>TRBJ2-4|TRBD1|.|TRBV24-1
TGTGCCACCATCGACAGGGTATCGGCCAAAAACATTCAGTACTTC
CATIDRVSAKNIQYF
>TRBJ2-7|TRBD2|.|TRBV7-9
TGTGCCAGCAGCTTAGCGGGAGGGCCTGGGGAGCAGTACTTC
CASSLAGGPGEQYF
>TRBJ1-6|.|.|TRBV7-9
TGTGCCAGCAGCATTTCAGACAGATTTAATTCACCCCTCCACTTT
CASSISDRFNSPLHF
>TRBJ1-2|.|.|TRBV7-6
TGTGCCAGCGCCGTCATTGAGGGCAGCGGCTACACCTTC
CASAVIEGSGYTF
>TRBJ2-7|.|few|TRBV19
TGTGCCAGTAGTATAGAAGCCGGGCAGGTGGGCTACGAGCAGTACTTC
CASSIEAGQVGYEQYF
>TRBJ2-7|.|few|TRBV6-1
TGTGCCAGCAGTGAAGAACGATTCAGCCCTACCTACGAGCAGTACTTC
CASSEERFSPTYEQYF
>TRBJ1-2|.|.|TRBV2
TGTGCCAGCAGTGTGACGGGGCGCGGGACCTTC
CASSVTGRGTF
>TRBJ2-7|.|once|TRBV28
TGTGCCAGCAGTTTAGAAGGGAGTAAGGACGAGCAGTACTTC
CASSLEGSKDEQYF
>TRBJ1-5|.|.|TRBV3-1/TRBV3-2
TGTGCCAGCAGCCAAGGGGAGGGGCGTCAGCCCCAGCATTTT
CASSQGEGRQPQHF
>TRBJ1-1|.|.|TRBV4-2
TGTGCCAGCAGCCAAGAAGGCGGATTGAACACTGAAGCTTTCTTT
CASSQEGGLNTEAFF
>TRBJ1-4|.|.|TRBV7-8
TGTGCCAGCAGACAACCTAATGAAAAACTGTTTTTT
CASRQPNEKLFF
>TRBJ2-7|TRBD1|.|TRBV28
TGTGCCAGCGTTCGACAGGGGGCAACTGGCGAGCAGTACTTC
CASVRQGATGEQYF
>TRBJ2-3|TRBD2|.|TRBV9
TGTGCCAGCAGCGTCTCTAGCGGGCCGAGCACAGATACGCAGTATTTT
CASSVSSGPSTDTQYF
>TRBJ2-2|.|.|TRBV27
TGTGCCAGCAGTTCCCCGGGGTCCGGGGAGCTGTTTTTT
CASSSPGSGELFF
>TRBJ1-5|.|.|TRBV2
TGTGCCAGCAGCCCATGGGGGGCCAATCAGCCCCAGCATTTT
CASSPWGANQPQHF
>TRBJ2-7|TRBD2|.|TRBV6-5
TGTGCCAGCAAACTAGCGGATATATACGAGCAGTACTTC
CASKLADIYEQYF
>TRBJ2-7|.|.|TRBV14
TGTGCCAGCAGCCCTGGTGGGAGTATCGCCTACGAGCAGTACTTC
CASSPGGSIAYEQYF
>TRBJ2-5|TRBD1|.|TRBV5-4
TGTGCCAGCAGCACGCCGGGACAGGGATATGGGACCCAGTACTTC
CASSTPGQGYGTQYF
>TRBJ2-5|TRBD1|.|TRBV27
TGTGCCAGCAGTTTGAACCAGGGGGCGTTTGAGACCCAGTACTTC
CASSLNQGAFETQYF
>TRBJ2-2|.|.|TRBV9
TGTGCCAGCAGCGTAGGGCCCGACACCGGGGAGCTGTTTTTT
CASSVGPDTGELFF
>TRBJ2-2|.|.|TRBV11-2
TGTGCCAGCAGCCCCCCCAATGGGGGAAAAACCGGGGAGCTGTTTTTT
CASSPPNGGKTGELFF
>TRBJ1-5|TRBD1|.|TRBV7-8
TGTGCCAGCAGCACAACAGGGGGCAATCAGCCCCAGCATTTT
CASSTTGGNQPQHF
>TRBJ1-5|.|.|TRBV27
TGTGCCAGCAGTTTGGCCCCCCCATGGATTGGCAATCAGCCCCAGCATTTT
CASSLAPPWIGNQPQHF